One and the same sample provided the 27 T cell receptor beta chains below, sequenced in a study of long-term antiretroviral therapy in people with HIV. The run of the v3.0 immunoSEQ assay was at survey level. Profiling relied on immunoSEQ multiplex PCR, and the TCRdb table lists in-frame clones only, not all of them. Of 26,000 or so clones detected, about 77% appear once; the ten largest clones hold almost 9.5%. The starting material was unsorted PBMCs, obtained 1.5 years before starting antiretroviral therapy. These receptors all stem from a man younger than 35 with HIV.

This chain links TRBV6-5 with TRBJ1-2, with D hard to call. V lost 0 bases and J 4 bases, leaving 9 bases between the germline ends. Germline values: CDR1 MNHEY, CDR2 SVGAGI. The CDR3 has 14 amino acids. The CDR3 DNA sequence: TGTGCCAGCAGTTACTCGACCGGCCGCTATGGCTACACCTTC. It codes for CASSYSTGRYGYTF.

This chain joins TRBV5-6 and TRBJ2-3; 9 bases agree with TRBD2. The CDR3 contains 16 residues. J gave up 2 bases and V 4 bases, and 8 bases lay outside the gene matches. From germline, CDR1 is SGHDT and CDR2 YYEEEE. CDR3 sequence reads: CASSRGASGTTDTQYF. For the CDR3, the DNA is TGTGCCAGCAGCCGGGGGGCTAGCGGGACCACAGATACGCAGTATTTT.

V is TRBV19 and J is TRBJ1-2; the match to TRBD1 covers 8 bases. Trimming at V came to 1 base and at J to 7 bases, leaving 2 bases not matched to a gene. This CDR3 spans 13 amino acids. Looked up from germline, CDR1 is LNHDA and CDR2 is SQIVND (reference sequence). The chain's CDR3 is CASSIATGGGYTF. The CDR3 coding sequence is TGTGCCAGTAGTATAGCCACAGGGGGTGGCTACACCTTC.

The rearrangement uses TRBV14 and TRBJ2-3, with 10 bases identical to TRBD2. With 4 bases clipped from V and 5 bases from J, the junction kept 6 bases outside the gene matches. Germline V lookup: CDR1 SGHDN, CDR2 FVKESK. This CDR3 has 15 amino acids. The CDR3, as DNA: TGTGCCAGCAGCCTCAGCGGGGGGGCGGGAGATACGCAGTATTTT. Its translation: CASSLSGGAGDTQYF. The entire variable domain, with the rest obtained from reference TRBV14 and TRBJ2-3, is as follows: EAGVTQFPSHSVIEKGQTVTLRCDPISGHDNLYWYRRVMGKEIKFLLHFVKESKQDESGMPNNRFLAERTGGTYSTLKVQPAELEDSGVYFCASSLSGGAGDTQYFGPGTRLTVL.

The CDR3 nucleotides read TGTGCCAGCAGTTCGGTGAACACTGAAGCTTTCTTT. Its protein product is CASSSVNTEAFF. The V and J genes are TRBV6-5 and TRBJ1-1; D uncertain. The V and J ends lost 4 bases and 0 bases respectively, with 3 bases between them. This CDR3 comprises 12 residues. Germline V gives CDR1 MNHEY, CDR2 SVGAGI.

There are a few counts of this clone. Additional DNA sequences in this sample encode the identical CDR3. J is TRBJ2-7 and V is TRBV2; 7 bases align to TRBD1. The CDR3 extends over 13 amino acids. The germline V gene has CDR1 SNHLY and CDR2 FYNNEI. Trimming took 6 bases from V and 2 from J; bases not matched to a gene: 4. This chain's CDR3 is CASSVGGPYEQYF. In DNA, the CDR3 is TGTGCCAGCAGCGTAGGGGGCCCCTACGAGCAGTACTTC.

The chain joins TRBV5-1 to TRBJ2-3; TRBD2 matches 15 bases. The CDR3 sequence is 18 residues long. Germline V gives CDR1 SGHRS, CDR2 YFSETQ. Trimming cost V 4 bases and J 3 bases; bases outside gene matches: 9. In DNA form, the CDR3 reads TGCGCCAGCAGCACCGGACTAGCGGGGGGGCCTCGGACAGATACGCAGTATTTT. Encoded protein: CASSTGLAGGPRTDTQYF.

This clone was seen a handful of times. The J gene is TRBJ1-2, the V gene TRBV6-1; perhaps TRBD1 as D (5 bases). Germline CDR1 MNHNS, CDR2 SASEGT. CDR3 size: 14 residues. Trimming removed 6 bases at V and 2 bases at J, with 13 bases between. The CDR3 DNA sequence: TGTGCCAGCAGGCCTGGGGCGGGAAACTATGGCTACACCTTC. Amino acid sequence: CASRPGAGNYGYTF.

This clone was picked up one time. The rearrangement joins TRBV10-3 to TRBJ1-1, with D perhaps TRBD1 (5 bases). The germline V gene encodes CDR1 ENHRY and CDR2 SYGVKD. The germline V and J ends were trimmed by 2 bases and 4 bases, with 17 bases remaining between them. The CDR3 has 16 residues. In nucleotides, the CDR3 is TGTGCCATCAGTGAGGGGCAGGGATCCGGCAGCACTGAAGCTTTCTTT. It yields the protein CAISEGQGSGSTEAFF.

The chain couples TRBV9 to TRBJ2-1; tentatively, D is TRBD1 (6 bases). The CDR3 is 19 amino acids. From germline, CDR1 is SGDLS and CDR2 YYNGEE. Trimming took 0 bases from V and 8 from J, leaving 27 bases between them. CDR3 bases: TGTGCCAGCAGCGTAGGGGTAGGGGTCAGGGGAACCATGGCCTATGAGCAGTTCTTC. Its translation: CASSVGVGVRGTMAYEQFF.

This sequence joins TRBV7-9 and TRBJ2-6; D is unresolved. Deletions cut 2 bases from V and 0 bases from J, with 8 bases between. CDR3 size: 16 residues. Germline V gene lookup returns CDR1 SEHNR and CDR2 FQNEAQ (reference sequence). CDR3 coding DNA: TGTGCCAGCAGCTTATCTGGAAGCTCTGGGGCCAACGTCCTGACTTTC. Its translation is CASSLSGSSGANVLTF.

V gene TRBV4-1 combines with J gene TRBJ2-2; the D gene is possibly TRBD2 (6 bases). V was trimmed by 3 bases and J by 3 bases, leaving 14 bases between them. Germline V lookup: CDR1 MGHRA, CDR2 YSYEKL. This CDR3 has 16 amino acids. CDR3: CASSHPLGGDTGELFF. CDR3 bases: TGCGCCAGCAGCCACCCTCTCGGAGGGGACACCGGGGAGCTGTTTTTT.

The sample holds a few counts of this clone. The chain employs TRBV9 and TRBJ2-2, with a weak D call TRBD2 (5 bases). Trimming shortened V by 2 bases and J by 2 bases, and 10 bases separated the two germline ends. Germline CDR1 reads SGDLS; CDR2 reads YYNGEE. This CDR3 contains 15 residues. The CDR3, as DNA: TGTGCCAGCAGCGTTGAGGGCGACAACACCGGGGAGCTGTTTTTT. It translates to CASSVEGDNTGELFF.

The CDR3 is CASSLISAAYEQYF. The CDR3 DNA reads as TGTGCCAGCAGTTTAATCAGCGCGGCTTACGAGCAGTACTTC. The chain joins TRBV27 to TRBJ2-7, with unresolved D. This CDR3 has 14 amino acids. Germline CDR1 is MNHEY and CDR2 is SMNVEV (reference sequence). The V end lost 2 bases, the J end lost 4 bases, and 12 bases lay between the germline ends.

This sequence joins TRBV19 and TRBJ2-7, with a weak D call TRBD2 (7 bases). Trimming took off 3 bases at V and 4 bases at J, with 13 bases between the two ends. CDR3 length: 14 residues. CDR1 is LNHDA and CDR2 is SQIVND in the germline V gene (reference sequence). The DNA of the CDR3 is TGTGCCAGTAGTATTGGAGGGGGGGAATACGAGCAGTACTTC. This codes for CASSIGGGEYEQYF.

The count of this clone is one. This chain connects TRBV30 to TRBJ1-1, with D perhaps TRBD1 (6 bases). The ends were cut back, 3 bases at V and 3 bases at J, with 14 bases in the middle. CDR1 and CDR2 (germline): GTSNPN, SVGIG (reference sequence). This CDR3 is 14 amino acids long. The chain's CDR3 is CAWRPQGRYTEAFF. CDR3 sequence (DNA): TGTGCCTGGAGGCCACAGGGTAGGTACACTGAAGCTTTCTTT.

The chain's CDR3 is CASSFNPGQPQHF. DNA for the CDR3: TGTGCCAGCAGCTTCAATCCAGGTCAGCCCCAGCATTTT. The rearrangement links TRBV7-2 to TRBJ1-5; D gene uncertain. The CDR3 runs to 13 residues. The V end was cut by 3 bases, the J end by 6 bases, with 9 bases between. The germline V gene has CDR1 SGHTA and CDR2 FQGNSA.

V and J are TRBV7-9 and TRBJ2-5; D unresolved. V lost 8 bases to trimming and J lost 1 base, with 14 bases between them. Germline V lookup: CDR1 SEHNR, CDR2 FQNEAQ (reference sequence). The CDR3 is made up of 14 amino acids. The CDR3 coding sequence is TGTGCCAGCGAACCAATTTTAACCCAAGAGACCCAGTACTTC. Residues: CASEPILTQETQYF.

The chain carries TRBV4-1 and TRBJ2-3; maybe TRBD1 (6 bases). V lost 3 bases and J 2 bases, leaving 12 bases between the germline ends. Germline V gene data show CDR1 as MGHRA and CDR2 as YSYEKL. This CDR3 is built from 15 residues. CDR3 sequence: CASSHAGVDTDTQYF. The CDR3 nucleotides read TGCGCCAGCAGCCACGCAGGGGTGGACACAGATACGCAGTATTTT.

This chain links TRBV18 with TRBJ2-3, with no clear D. The ends were cut back, 2 bases at V and 4 bases at J, with 4 bases in the middle. This CDR3 has 12 amino acids. The germline V gene encodes CDR1 KGHSH and CDR2 LQKENI. CDR3 loop: CASSPAPDTQYF. CDR3 in DNA: TGTGCCAGCTCACCAGCCCCAGATACGCAGTATTTT.

V and J are TRBV5-5 and TRBJ2-5, with D possibly being TRBD1 (6 bases). Looked up from germline, CDR1 is SGHKS and CDR2 is YYEKEE (reference sequence). The CDR3 is 14 amino acids. Trimming took 4 bases from V and 5 from J, leaving 15 bases between them. CDR3 region: CASSGDTLRETQYF. DNA for the CDR3: TGTGCCAGCAGCGGGGACACGCTACGGGAGACCCAGTACTTC. Together with reference TRBV5-5 and TRBJ2-5, the CDR3 gives the full variable domain: DAGVTQSPTHLIKTRGQQVTLRCSPISGHKSVSWYQQVLGQGPQFIFQYYEKEERGRGNFPDRFSARQFPNYSSELNVNALLLGDSALYLCASSGDTLRETQYFGPGTRLLVL.

The chain couples TRBV5-1 to TRBJ2-5, with TRBD2 matching over 7 bases. Germline V lookup: CDR1 SGHRS, CDR2 YFSETQ. V shed 4 bases and J 3 bases; nucleotides not matched to a gene: 6. The CDR3 runs 14 residues. CDR3 in amino acids: CASSMGTKEETQYF. CDR3 nucleotide sequence: TGCGCCAGCAGCATGGGGACTAAGGAAGAGACCCAGTACTTC.

With respect to this clone: Within the sample, other DNA sequences also encode this same CDR3. V is TRBV13 and J is TRBJ1-5; tentative D call: TRBD1 (5 bases). CDR3 length equals 12 residues. V was trimmed by 8 bases and J by 6 bases, leaving 11 bases between them. Germline V gene sequence: CDR1 PRHDT, CDR2 FYEKMQ (reference sequence). The CDR3 sequence: CASSRGGQPQHF. DNA for the CDR3: TGTGCCAGCTCCCGGGGGGGTCAGCCCCAGCATTTT.

This clone was counted only a few times. The chain has TRBV27 and TRBJ2-3, with 11 bases that match TRBD2. The CDR3 is 16 amino acids. Trimming removed 8 bases from V and 5 bases from J; junction bases left unmatched: 12. The V gene's germline CDR1 is MNHEY and CDR2 SMNVEV (reference sequence). CDR3 loop: CASGVLAGGPEDTQYF. For the CDR3, the DNA is TGTGCCAGCGGGGTATTAGCGGGAGGGCCGGAAGATACGCAGTATTTT.

The V call is TRBV28, the J call TRBJ1-5; no definite D call. This CDR3 spans 15 amino acids. Trimming removed 3 bases at V and 2 bases at J, with 11 bases between. Germline assignment: CDR1 MDHEN and CDR2 SYDVKM. The CDR3 nucleotides read TGTGCCAGCAGTTTGGACCCATCGGGCAATCAGCCCCAGCATTTT. This codes for CASSLDPSGNQPQHF.

The V call is TRBV4-2, the J call TRBJ1-1, with 9 bases fitting TRBD1. In germline, CDR1 is LGHNA, CDR2 YNFKEQ. This CDR3 is 15 amino acids long. The ends lost 2 bases at V and 4 bases at J; junction bases unmatched: 5. The CDR3 sequence: CASSQRDRVFTEAFF. CDR3 DNA: TGTGCCAGCAGCCAACGGGACAGGGTCTTCACTGAAGCTTTCTTT.

The table lists this clone with a count of one. The chain carries TRBV5-1 and TRBJ2-5, with D perhaps TRBD1 (6 bases). The germline V and J ends were trimmed by 5 bases and 4 bases, with 18 bases remaining between them. The CDR3 runs 15 residues. Germline CDR1 reads SGHRS; CDR2 reads YFSETQ. The CDR3 DNA follows: TGCGCCAGCAGGCCATCAGGGGAACCCTTAGAGACCCAGTACTTC. This sequence encodes CASRPSGEPLETQYF.